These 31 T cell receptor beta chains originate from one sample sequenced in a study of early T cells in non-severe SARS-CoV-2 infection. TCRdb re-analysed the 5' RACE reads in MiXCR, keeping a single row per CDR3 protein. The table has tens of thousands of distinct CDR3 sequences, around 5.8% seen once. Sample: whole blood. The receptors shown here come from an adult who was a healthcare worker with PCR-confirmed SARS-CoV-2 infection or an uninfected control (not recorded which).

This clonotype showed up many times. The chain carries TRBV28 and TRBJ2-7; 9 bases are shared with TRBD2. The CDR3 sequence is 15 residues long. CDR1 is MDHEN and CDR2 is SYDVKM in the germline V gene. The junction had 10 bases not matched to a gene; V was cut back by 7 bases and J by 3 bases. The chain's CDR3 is CASMWASGKYYEQYF. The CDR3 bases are TGTGCCAGCATGTGGGCTAGCGGGAAGTACTACGAGCAGTACTTC.

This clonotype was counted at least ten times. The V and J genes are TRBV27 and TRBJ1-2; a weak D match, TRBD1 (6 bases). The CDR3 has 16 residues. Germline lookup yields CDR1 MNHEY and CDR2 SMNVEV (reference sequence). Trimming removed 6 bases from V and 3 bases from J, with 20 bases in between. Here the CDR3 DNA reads TGTGCCAGCAGGCTCGGAGGGGGGGGTGGTCACTATGGCTACACCTTC. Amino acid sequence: CASRLGGGGGHYGYTF.

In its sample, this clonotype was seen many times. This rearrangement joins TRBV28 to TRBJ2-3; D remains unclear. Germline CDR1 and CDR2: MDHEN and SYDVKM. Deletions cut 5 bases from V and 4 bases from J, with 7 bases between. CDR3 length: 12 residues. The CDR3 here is CASSPSADTQYF. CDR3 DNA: TGTGCCAGCAGTCCCTCGGCAGATACGCAGTATTTT.

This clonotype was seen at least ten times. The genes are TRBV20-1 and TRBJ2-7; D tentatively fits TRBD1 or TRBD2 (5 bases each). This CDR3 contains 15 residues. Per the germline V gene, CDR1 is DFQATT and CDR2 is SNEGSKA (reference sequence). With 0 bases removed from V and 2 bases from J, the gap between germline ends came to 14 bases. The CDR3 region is CSARDPGPSTYEQYF. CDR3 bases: TGCAGTGCTAGAGATCCGGGGCCTTCTACCTACGAGCAGTACTTC.

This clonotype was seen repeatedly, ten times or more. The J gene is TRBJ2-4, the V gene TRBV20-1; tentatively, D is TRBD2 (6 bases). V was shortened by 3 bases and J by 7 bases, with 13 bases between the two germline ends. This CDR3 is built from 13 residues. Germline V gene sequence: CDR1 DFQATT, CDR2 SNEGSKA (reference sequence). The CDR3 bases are TGCAGTGCTAGCTCCGGGGCGGGGAACATTCAGTACTTC. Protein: CSASSGAGNIQYF.

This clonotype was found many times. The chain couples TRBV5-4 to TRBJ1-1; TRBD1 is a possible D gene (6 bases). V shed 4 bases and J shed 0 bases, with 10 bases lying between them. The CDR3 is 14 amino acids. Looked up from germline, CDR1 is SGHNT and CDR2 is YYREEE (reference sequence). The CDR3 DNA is TGTGCCAGCAGCCCCGGGACATTGAACACTGAAGCTTTCTTT. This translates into CASSPGTLNTEAFF.

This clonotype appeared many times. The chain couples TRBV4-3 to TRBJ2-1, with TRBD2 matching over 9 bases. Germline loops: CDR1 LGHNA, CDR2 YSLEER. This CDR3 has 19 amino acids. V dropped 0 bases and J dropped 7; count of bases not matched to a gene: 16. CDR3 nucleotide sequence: TGCGCCAGCAGCCAAGATCAGGTACAGCGGGAGGACCCTAGGAATGAGCAGTTCTTC. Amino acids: CASSQDQVQREDPRNEQFF.

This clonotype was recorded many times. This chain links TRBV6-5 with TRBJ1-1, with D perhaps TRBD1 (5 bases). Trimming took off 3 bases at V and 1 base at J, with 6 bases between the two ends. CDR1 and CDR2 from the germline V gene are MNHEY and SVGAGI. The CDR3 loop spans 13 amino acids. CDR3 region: CASSYGQNTEAFF. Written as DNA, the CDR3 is TGTGCCAGCAGTTATGGACAGAACACTGAAGCTTTCTTT.

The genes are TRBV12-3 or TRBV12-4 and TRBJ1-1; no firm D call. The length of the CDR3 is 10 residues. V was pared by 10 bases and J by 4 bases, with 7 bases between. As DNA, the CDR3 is TGTGCCACCGCCCGCACTGAAGCTTTCTTT. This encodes CATARTEAFF.

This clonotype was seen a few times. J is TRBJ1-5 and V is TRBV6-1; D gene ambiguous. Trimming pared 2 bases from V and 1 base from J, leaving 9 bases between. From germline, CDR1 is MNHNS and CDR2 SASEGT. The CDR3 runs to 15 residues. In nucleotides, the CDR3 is TGTGCCAGCAGTGAAATGCGAGGGAGCAATCAGCCCCAGCATTTT. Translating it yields CASSEMRGSNQPQHF.

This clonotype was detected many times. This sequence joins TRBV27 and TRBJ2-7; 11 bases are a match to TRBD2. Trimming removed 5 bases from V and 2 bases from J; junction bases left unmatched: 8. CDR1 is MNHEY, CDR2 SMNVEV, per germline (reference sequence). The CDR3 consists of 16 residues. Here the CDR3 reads CASSPLGLAAPYEQYF. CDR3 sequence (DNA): TGTGCCAGCAGTCCCTTGGGACTAGCGGCCCCCTACGAGCAGTACTTC.

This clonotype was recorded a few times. CDR3 sequence: CASSLGGRADTQYF. The CDR3 DNA reads TGTGCCAGCAGCTTAGGCGGCCGGGCAGATACGCAGTATTTT. The rearrangement uses TRBV7-8 and TRBJ2-3; the D is unclear. This CDR3 is built from 14 residues. Germline V gives CDR1 SGHVS, CDR2 FQNEAQ. V was clipped by 1 base and J by 4 bases, with 9 bases between them.

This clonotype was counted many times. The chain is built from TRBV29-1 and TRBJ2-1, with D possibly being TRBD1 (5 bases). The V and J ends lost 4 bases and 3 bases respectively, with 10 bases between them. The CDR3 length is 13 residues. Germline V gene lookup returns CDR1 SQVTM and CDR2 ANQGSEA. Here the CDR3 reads CSVGRGDYNEQFF. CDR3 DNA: TGCAGCGTTGGTAGGGGTGACTACAATGAGCAGTTCTTC.

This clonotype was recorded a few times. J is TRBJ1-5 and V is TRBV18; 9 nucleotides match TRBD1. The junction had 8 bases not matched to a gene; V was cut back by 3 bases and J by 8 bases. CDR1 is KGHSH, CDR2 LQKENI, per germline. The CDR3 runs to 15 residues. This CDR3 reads CASSPSRQGVEPQHF. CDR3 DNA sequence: TGTGCCAGCTCACCGTCCCGACAGGGGGTTGAGCCCCAGCATTTT.

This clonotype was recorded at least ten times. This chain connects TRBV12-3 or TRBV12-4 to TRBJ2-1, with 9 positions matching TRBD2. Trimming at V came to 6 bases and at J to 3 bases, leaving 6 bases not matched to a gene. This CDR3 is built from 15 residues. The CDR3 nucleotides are TGTGCCAGCAGCTATAGCGGGAGATTCTACAATGAGCAGTTCTTC. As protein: CASSYSGRFYNEQFF.

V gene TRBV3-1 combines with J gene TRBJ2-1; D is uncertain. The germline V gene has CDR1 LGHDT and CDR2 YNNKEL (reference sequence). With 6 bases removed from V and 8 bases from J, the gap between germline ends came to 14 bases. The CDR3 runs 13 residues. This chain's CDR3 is CASRPSSWYEQFF. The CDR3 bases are TGTGCCAGCAGACCGTCCAGCTGGTATGAGCAGTTCTTC.

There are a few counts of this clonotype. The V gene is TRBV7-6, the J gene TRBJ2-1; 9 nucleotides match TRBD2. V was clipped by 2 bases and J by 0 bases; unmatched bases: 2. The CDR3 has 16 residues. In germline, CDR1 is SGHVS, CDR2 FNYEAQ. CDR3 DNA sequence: TGTGCCAGCAGCTTATTAGCGGGAGTCTCCTACAATGAGCAGTTCTTC. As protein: CASSLLAGVSYNEQFF.

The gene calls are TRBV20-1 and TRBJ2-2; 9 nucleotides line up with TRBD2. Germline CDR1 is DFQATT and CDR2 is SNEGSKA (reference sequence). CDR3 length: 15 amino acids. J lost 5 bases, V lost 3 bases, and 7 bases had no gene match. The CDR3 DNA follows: TGCAGTGCTAGTGATAGCGGGAGACTGACCGGGGAGCTGTTTTTT. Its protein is CSASDSGRLTGELFF.

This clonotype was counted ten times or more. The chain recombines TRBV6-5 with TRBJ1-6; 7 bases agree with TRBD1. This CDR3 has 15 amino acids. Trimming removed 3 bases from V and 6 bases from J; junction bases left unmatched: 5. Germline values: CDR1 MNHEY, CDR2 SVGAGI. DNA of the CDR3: TGTGCCAGCAGTTATTCCCGGGACAGTAATTCACCCCTCCACTTT. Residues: CASSYSRDSNSPLHF.

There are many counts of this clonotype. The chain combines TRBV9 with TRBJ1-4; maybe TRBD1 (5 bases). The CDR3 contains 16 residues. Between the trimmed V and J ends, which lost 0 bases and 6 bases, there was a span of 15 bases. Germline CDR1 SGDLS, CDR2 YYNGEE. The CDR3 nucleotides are TGTGCCAGCAGCGTAGGGGGAACAGGAGTCTATGAAAAACTGTTTTTT. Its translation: CASSVGGTGVYEKLFF.

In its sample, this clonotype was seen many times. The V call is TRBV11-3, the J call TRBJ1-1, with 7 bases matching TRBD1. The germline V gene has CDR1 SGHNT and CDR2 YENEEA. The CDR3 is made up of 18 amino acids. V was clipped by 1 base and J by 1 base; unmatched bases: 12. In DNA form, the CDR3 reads TGTGCCAGCAGCTTAGTTCACCCTACGGGACAGCCGAACACTGAAGCTTTCTTT. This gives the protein CASSLVHPTGQPNTEAFF.

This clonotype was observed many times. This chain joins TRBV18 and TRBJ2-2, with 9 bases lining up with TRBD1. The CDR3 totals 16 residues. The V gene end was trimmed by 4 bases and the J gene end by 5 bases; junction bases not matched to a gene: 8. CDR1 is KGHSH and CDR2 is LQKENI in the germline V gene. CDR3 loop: CASSLPGTGRTGELFF. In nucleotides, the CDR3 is TGTGCCAGCTCACTCCCCGGGACAGGGCGAACCGGGGAGCTGTTTTTT.

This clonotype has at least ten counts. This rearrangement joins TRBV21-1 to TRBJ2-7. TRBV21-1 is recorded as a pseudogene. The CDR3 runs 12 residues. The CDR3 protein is CASRPRIYEQYV. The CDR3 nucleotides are TGTGCCAGCAGGCCTAGGATCTACGAGCAGTACGTC.

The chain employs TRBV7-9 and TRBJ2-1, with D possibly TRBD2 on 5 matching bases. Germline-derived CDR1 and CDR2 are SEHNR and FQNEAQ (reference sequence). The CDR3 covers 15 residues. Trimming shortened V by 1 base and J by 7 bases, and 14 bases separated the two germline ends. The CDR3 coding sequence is TGTGCCAGCAGCTTAGGAATGGGTTCGGGGAATGAGCAGTTCTTC. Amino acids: CASSLGMGSGNEQFF.

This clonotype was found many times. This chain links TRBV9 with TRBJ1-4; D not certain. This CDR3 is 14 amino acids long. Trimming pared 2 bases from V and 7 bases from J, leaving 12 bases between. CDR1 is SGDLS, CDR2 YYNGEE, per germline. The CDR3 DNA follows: TGTGCCAGCAGCGTCAGTACATCGAGTGAAAAACTGTTTTTT. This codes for CASSVSTSSEKLFF. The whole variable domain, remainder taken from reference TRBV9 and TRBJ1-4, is DSGVTQTPKHLITATGQRVTLRCSPRSGDLSVYWYQQSLDQGLQFLIQYYNGEERAKGNILERFSAQQFPDLHSELNLSSLELGDSALYFCASSVSTSSEKLFFGSGTQLSVL.

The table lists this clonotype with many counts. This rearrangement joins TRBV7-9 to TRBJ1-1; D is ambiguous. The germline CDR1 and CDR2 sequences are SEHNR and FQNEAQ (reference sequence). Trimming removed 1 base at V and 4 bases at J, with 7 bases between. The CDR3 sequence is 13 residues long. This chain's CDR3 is CASSLDTGTEAFF. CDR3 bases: TGTGCCAGCAGCTTAGACACCGGCACTGAAGCTTTCTTT.

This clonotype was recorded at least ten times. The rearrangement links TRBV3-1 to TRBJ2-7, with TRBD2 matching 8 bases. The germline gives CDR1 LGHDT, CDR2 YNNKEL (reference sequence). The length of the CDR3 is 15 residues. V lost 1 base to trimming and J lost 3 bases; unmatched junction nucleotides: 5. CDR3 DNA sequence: TGTGCCAGCAGCCAAGTCCGGGAGGGCCACTACGAGCAGTACTTC. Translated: CASSQVREGHYEQYF.

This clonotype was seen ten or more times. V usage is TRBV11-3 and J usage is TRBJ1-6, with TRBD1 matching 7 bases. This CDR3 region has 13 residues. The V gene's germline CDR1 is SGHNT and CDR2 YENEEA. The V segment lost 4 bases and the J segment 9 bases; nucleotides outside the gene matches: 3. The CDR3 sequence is CASSSDRVSPLHF. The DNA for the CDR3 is TGTGCCAGCAGCTCCGACAGGGTTTCACCCCTCCACTTT.

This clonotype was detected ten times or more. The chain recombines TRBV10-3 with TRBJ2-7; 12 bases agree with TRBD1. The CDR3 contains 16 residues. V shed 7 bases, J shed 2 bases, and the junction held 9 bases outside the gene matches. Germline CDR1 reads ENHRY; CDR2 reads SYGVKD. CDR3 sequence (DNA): TGTGCCATCACCCACCTGAGGGACAGGGGGCCCTACGAGCAGTACGTC. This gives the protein CAITHLRDRGPYEQYV.

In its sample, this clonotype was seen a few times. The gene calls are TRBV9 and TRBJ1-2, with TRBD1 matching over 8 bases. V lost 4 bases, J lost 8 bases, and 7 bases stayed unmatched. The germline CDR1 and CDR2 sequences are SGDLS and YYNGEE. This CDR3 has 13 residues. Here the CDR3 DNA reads TGTGCCAGCAGCCTGACAGGGGATTTCGGCTACACCTTC. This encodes CASSLTGDFGYTF. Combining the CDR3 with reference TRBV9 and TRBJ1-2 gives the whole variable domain DSGVTQTPKHLITATGQRVTLRCSPRSGDLSVYWYQQSLDQGLQFLIQYYNGEERAKGNILERFSAQQFPDLHSELNLSSLELGDSALYFCASSLTGDFGYTFGSGTRLTVV.

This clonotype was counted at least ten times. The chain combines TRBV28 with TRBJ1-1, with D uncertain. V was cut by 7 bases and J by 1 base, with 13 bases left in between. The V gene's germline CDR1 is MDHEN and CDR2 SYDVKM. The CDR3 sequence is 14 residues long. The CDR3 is CASTPTAPNTEAFF. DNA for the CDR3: TGTGCCAGCACCCCAACGGCTCCGAACACTGAAGCTTTCTTT. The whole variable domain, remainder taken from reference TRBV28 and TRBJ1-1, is DVKVTQSSRYLVKRTGEKVFLECVQDMDHENMFWYRQDPGLGLRLIYFSYDVKMKEKGDIPEGYSVSREKKERFSLILESASTNQTSMYLCASTPTAPNTEAFFGQGTRLTVV.